The entry that follows covers one T cell receptor beta chain sequence. The data stem from a study of blood T cell repertoires in COVID-19. Study as a whole: Samples of COVID-19 (acute and convalescent) were obtained from the United States, Italy and Spain. Nucleic acid was either cDNA or gDNA, and it came from T cells, B-cell-depleted T cells, or PBMCs.

CDR1 is SGDLS and CDR2 is YYNGEE in the germline V gene. This CDR3 comprises 16 residues. Trimming shortened V by 0 bases and J by 5 bases, and 15 bases separated the two germline ends. In the original analysis: The authors estimated nucleated cell counts from reference gene primer amplification. Produced via immunoSEQ multiplex PCR; TCRdb's table is partial and in-frame only. That table is the source of V, J and clone size, and D and trimming were worked out from the DNA. The data contain 110,000 or so clones, about 85% of them singletons. The TCR sequence derives from a man aged 50-59 years with acute or convalescent COVID-19. The sequencing input was peripheral blood. The chain employs TRBV9 and TRBJ2-4; D might be TRBD1 (5 bases). As DNA, the CDR3 is TGTGCCAGCAGCGTAGAGGCAGGGTGGGGCGAAAACATTCAGTACTTC. As protein: CASSVEAGWGENIQYF. The variable domain in full, with the rest retrieved from reference TRBV9 and TRBJ2-4, is DSGVTQTPKHLITATGQRVTLRCSPRSGDLSVYWYQQSLDQGLQFLIQYYNGEERAKGNILERFSAQQFPDLHSELNLSSLELGDSALYFCASSVEAGWGENIQYFGAGTRLSVL.